Listed below are T cell receptor beta chains from one sample, sequenced in a study of vaccination and CD4 T cells after COVID-19. These receptors have no identified antigens. MiXCR, run by TCRdb on the PCR reads, gives a single entry per CDR3 protein. This sample yields roughly 20,000 distinct CDR3 sequences, of which 42% are seen a single time; about 27% belongs to the top ten. Source: CD4+ T cells from blood, cultured in vitro, taken before SARS-CoV-2 vaccination. These receptors were taken from a human donor who received a COVID-19 vaccine. Both conserved end residues are part of each CDR3. The D gene is left open where the match is weak. Expanded clones are given a class, and other clones once, few, many or no size at all.

>NA|TRBV20-1|TRBJ1-4|few
TGCAGTGCTGTGGACGGGGAGAATGAAAAACTGTTTTTT
CSAVDGENEKLFF
>NA|TRBV2|TRBJ2-1|NA
TGTGCCAGCAACCAACCTCTCGACAGGACCCACAATGAGCAGTTCTTC
CASNQPLDRTHNEQFF
>NA|TRBV7-9|TRBJ2-5|NA
TGTGCCAGCAGCTTAAGTGGTCGGCGGGAGACCCAGTACTTC
CASSLSGRRETQYF
>NA|TRBV11-3|TRBJ1-2|few
TGTGCCAGCTCCGACTGGCAGGGCACTAACTATGGCTACACCTTC
CASSDWQGTNYGYTF
>NA|TRBV15|TRBJ2-7|NA
TGTGCCACCAGCTCAGATGACCGGGCCTACGAGCAGTACTTC
CATSSDDRAYEQYF
>NA|TRBV7-2|TRBJ2-7|NA
TGTGCCAGCAGCTTAGGGGGGGTCTCCTACGAGCAGTACTTC
CASSLGGVSYEQYF
>NA|TRBV30|TRBJ1-2|NA
TGTGCCTGGAGTGTAGGGACAAAGGTCCATGGCCACACCTTC
CAWSVGTKVHGHTF
>NA|TRBV11-3|TRBJ1-3|NA
TGTGCCAGCAGCTCCTCTGGGGTCCCTGGAAACACCATATATTTT
CASSSSGVPGNTIYF
>NA|TRBV6-4|TRBJ1-2|few
TGTGCCAGCAGTGAATTGTGGGGGCCACTAAACTATGGCTACACCTTC
CASSELWGPLNYGYTF
>NA|TRBV7-8|TRBJ2-3|NA
TGTGCCAGCAGCCCTGGGGTCGCAGATACGCAGTATTTT
CASSPGVADTQYF
>NA|TRBV7-9|TRBJ2-2|NA
TGTGCCAGCAGCTTAAGCAAGTGGGAGAACACCGGGGAGCTGTTTTTT
CASSLSKWENTGELFF
>TRBD2|TRBV25-1|TRBJ2-7|NA
TGTGCCAGCATGGTCACTAGCGGGCGACTCTACGAGCAGTACTTC
CASMVTSGRLYEQYF
>TRBD2|TRBV5-1|TRBJ2-3|NA
TGCGCCAGCAACCTCGCGGGAGGGACGCAGTATTTT
CASNLAGGTQYF
>TRBD1|TRBV4-2|TRBJ2-2|NA
TGTGCCAGCAGCCTTATGGACAGGGACACCGGGGAGCTGTTTTTT
CASSLMDRDTGELFF
>TRBD2|TRBV9|TRBJ2-1|NA
TGTGTCAGCAGCGTAGATTGGACTAGCGGGGGGAGCTCCTACAATGAGCAGTTCTTC
CVSSVDWTSGGSSYNEQFF
>NA|TRBV10-3|TRBJ2-7|once
TGTGCCATCAGTTCCCGGGACCGAGGCTCCTACGAGCAGTACTTC
CAISSRDRGSYEQYF
>TRBD1|TRBV5-4|TRBJ1-2|few
TGTGCCACCCTCATTGAGCCCGGGACAGGAAGTGGCTACACCTTC
CATLIEPGTGSGYTF
>NA|TRBV14|TRBJ1-1|NA
TGTGCCAGCAGCCCCACGACGGGGGTTAACACTGAAGCTTTCTTT
CASSPTTGVNTEAFF
>TRBD2|TRBV5-4|TRBJ2-5|few
TGTGCCAGCAGCATTTCAAGCGGGGCAGTCCAAGAGACCCAGTACTTC
CASSISSGAVQETQYF
>TRBD1|TRBV20-1|TRBJ1-3|NA
TGCAGTGCCAGGACAGGGGAAAACACCATATATTTT
CSARTGENTIYF
>NA|TRBV2|TRBJ2-5|NA
TGTGCCAGCAGTGAGGGACAACTTCGAGAGACCCAGTACTTC
CASSEGQLRETQYF
>NA|TRBV5-1|TRBJ2-2|NA
TGCGCCAGCAGCTTGAGCAGGACGAACACCGGGGAGCTGTTTTTT
CASSLSRTNTGELFF
>TRBD1|TRBV20-1|TRBJ1-5|few
TGCAGTGCTAGGAAGAGTTCAGGGGGCGTGGGTCAGCCCCAGCATTTT
CSARKSSGGVGQPQHF
>NA|TRBV7-9|TRBJ2-5|few
TGTGCCAGCAGCTCGGGACGGATCCAAGAGACCCAGTACTTC
CASSSGRIQETQYF
>NA|TRBV12-3/TRBV12-4|TRBJ2-3|NA
TGTGCCAGCAGTTTTCTAGTAGCAGATACGCAGTATTTT
CASSFLVADTQYF
>TRBD1|TRBV6-1|TRBJ2-1|few
TGTGCCAGCAGTGAACAGACAGGGGGCCTAGACAATGAGCAGTTCTTC
CASSEQTGGLDNEQFF
>TRBD1|TRBV2|TRBJ2-1|NA
TGTGCCAGCAGTGACCTCCGGGACAGTTTTAGCTCCTACAATGAGCAGTTCTTC
CASSDLRDSFSSYNEQFF
>TRBD1|TRBV10-1|TRBJ2-2|few
TGCGCCAGCAGGCCGGGACAGGATTCAACCGGGGAGCTGTTTTTT
CASRPGQDSTGELFF
>NA|TRBV15|TRBJ2-5|few
TGTGCCACCAGCAGAGCTAGCAGTGAGACCCAGTACTTC
CATSRASSETQYF
>NA|TRBV19|TRBJ2-6|NA
TGTGCCAGTAGGTTAAACGGCGCCGCAACGAGGGCAGGGGCCAACGTCCTGACTTTC
CASRLNGAATRAGANVLTF
>NA|TRBV6-1|TRBJ1-5|NA
TGTGCCAGCGCACGAATCGGTTTCCGGGGCAATCAGCCCCAGCATTTT
CASARIGFRGNQPQHF
>NA|TRBV30|TRBJ1-2|NA
TGTGCCTGGAGTCGGGCCACTCAATATGGCTACACCTTC
CAWSRATQYGYTF
>NA|TRBV12-3/TRBV12-4|TRBJ1-2|few
TGTGCCAGCAGTGCCCGCCCGGGAGGGGTCTATGGCTACACCTTC
CASSARPGGVYGYTF
>NA|TRBV10-2|TRBJ1-1|NA
TGCGCCAGCAGGGGCGGGACGAACACTGAAGCTTTCTTT
CASRGGTNTEAFF
>NA|TRBV4-1|TRBJ2-3|NA
TGCGCCAGCAGCGAGGTCAGGGGTGGGGGCACAGATACGCAGTATTTT
CASSEVRGGGTDTQYF
>TRBD2|TRBV7-2|TRBJ2-5|NA
TGTGCCAGCAGCTCCCTTTTTGAGCGGGGGGGCGGGACCCAGTACTTC
CASSSLFERGGGTQYF
>NA|TRBV2|TRBJ1-2|NA
TGTGCCAGCAGTGATTCGAGGGACGAGGGCGGCTACACCTTC
CASSDSRDEGGYTF
>NA|TRBV19|TRBJ2-2|few
TGTGCCAGTAGTATAGATCCCCCAGGGACCGGGGAGCTGTTTTTT
CASSIDPPGTGELFF
>NA|TRBV27|TRBJ1-1|NA
TGTGCCAGCAGGCCCATCCGGGGCCAGGCGAACACTGAAGCTTTCTTT
CASRPIRGQANTEAFF
>TRBD1|TRBV12-3/TRBV12-4|TRBJ2-4|NA
TGTGCCAGCAGTTACAGGGGGCGTTCTCCGAACATTCAGTACTTC
CASSYRGRSPNIQYF
>TRBD1|TRBV10-2|TRBJ1-2|few
TGCGCCAGCAGTACCGGGACAGATGCTAACTATGGCTACACCTTC
CASSTGTDANYGYTF
>TRBD1|TRBV24-1|TRBJ1-3|NA
TGTGCCACCAGTGATGCGGACAGGGGCCTATATTTT
CATSDADRGLYF
>TRBD2|TRBV20-1|TRBJ2-3|NA
TGCAGTGCTAGAGTCCTTACTAGCGGGGAAACAGATACGCAGTATTTT
CSARVLTSGETDTQYF
>NA|TRBV24-1|TRBJ1-5|NA
TGTGCCACCAGTGTCCAGGATAGCAATCAGCCCCAGCATTTT
CATSVQDSNQPQHF
>TRBD1|TRBV20-1|TRBJ2-2|few
TGCAGTGCTAGAGCCGACAGGGGAGGCGGGGAGCTGTTTTTT
CSARADRGGGELFF